The source of this T cell receptor (beta chain) is a study of OX40 agonist ivuxolimab in advanced cancers. Study context: A partial response was reached by three patients: one with hepatocellular carcinoma and two with cutaneous melanoma.

As regards this clone: Its antigen remains unidentified.

The CDR3 covers 15 residues. Trimming pared 0 bases from V and 1 base from J, leaving 10 bases between. Germline loops: CDR1 SGHNT, CDR2 YYREEE (reference sequence). Study-level points and caveats: There were also nonresponders showing low normalized T-cell clonal expansion.

Method: immunoSEQ multiplex PCR; TCRdb's copy keeps in-frame clones and lacks some. This sample has some 30,000 clones, with about 83% found just once. Sequenced material: CD4+ or CD8+ T cells sorted from blood, taken in a trial of the OX40 agonist ivuxolimab. This receptor was taken from an adult with an advanced solid tumor such as melanoma, head and neck, liver or kidney cancer. This chain uses TRBV5-4 with TRBJ2-5; tentative D call: TRBD2 (6 bases). The CDR3 DNA reads TGTGCCAGCAGCTTGGAGGCGGGGCGCCAAGAGACCCAGTACTTC. Translation: CASSLEAGRQETQYF.